The 9 T cell receptor beta chains below were found in one sample sequenced in a study of shared clonotypes between healthy human individuals (dated by TCRdb to between 2020 and 2021). Library preparation used the immunoSEQ multiplex PCR assay. In its TCRdb copy, this immuneACCESS table keeps in-frame sequences only and misses some clones. Where compared with another copy, unresolved V genes explain less than half of these, and the others have no known cause. A total of about 2.3 million clones appear in this sample, just under 95% of them only once. Together, the top ten hold more than 0.35% of the sample. Sequencing was done on a sample of naive CD4+ T cells from PBMCs. Per the publication, the cell subset or site label means: CD45RA+ positively selected. The source is a man aged 18 to 35 in good health. Some clones in this sample may be carry-over from other donors' samples.

V is TRBV9 and J is TRBJ2-3, with 9 bases aligning to TRBD2. The CDR3 is 17 residues long. In germline, CDR1 is SGDLS, CDR2 YYNGEE. The trim removed 3 bases at V and 4 bases at J, leaving 12 bases unmatched. CDR3 bases: TGTGCCAGCAGCGCCCCCTACGCGGGAGGGCCGGCAGATACGCAGTATTTT. This sequence encodes CASSAPYAGGPADTQYF.

J is TRBJ2-5 and V is TRBV7-6, with D possibly being TRBD1 or TRBD2 (5 bases each). Germline lookup yields CDR1 SGHVS and CDR2 FNYEAQ. The CDR3 sequence is 15 residues long. V lost 6 bases and J lost 4, with 18 bases in between. CDR3 nucleotide sequence: TGTGCCAGCAGAATGGGACGACGAGGGTTAGAGACCCAGTACTTC. Its protein is CASRMGRRGLETQYF.

V and J are TRBV19 and TRBJ2-2, with D possibly TRBD1 on 6 matching bases. CDR1 is LNHDA, CDR2 SQIVND, per germline (reference sequence). This CDR3 contains 12 residues. V dropped 7 bases and J dropped 6 bases, with 9 bases sitting between them. This CDR3 reads CASTYRAGELFF. CDR3 in DNA: TGTGCCAGTACATACAGGGCCGGGGAGCTGTTTTTT. Full variable domain (rest looked up from reference TRBV19 and TRBJ2-2): DGGITQSPKYLFRKEGQNVTLSCEQNLNHDAMYWYRQDPGQGLRLIYYSQIVNDFQKGDIAEGYSVSREKKESFPLTVTSAQKNPTAFYLCASTYRAGELFFGEGSRLTVL.

The rearrangement links TRBV5-4 to TRBJ2-1, with D maybe TRBD1 (5 bases). V was trimmed by 2 bases and J by 7 bases, leaving 16 bases between them. Germline loops: CDR1 SGHNT, CDR2 YYREEE (reference sequence). This CDR3 region has 15 residues. CDR3 nucleotide sequence: TGTGCCAGCAGCTTCCGACCAGGGTTCGGTAATGAGCAGTTCTTC. This translates into CASSFRPGFGNEQFF.

CDR3 nucleotide sequence: TGTGCCAGCAGTGACCTGCCGGGGGCCGGCTATGGCTACACCTTC. This sequence encodes CASSDLPGAGYGYTF. This chain uses TRBV6-1 with TRBJ1-2, with D perhaps matching TRBD1 (6 bases). The CDR3 is made up of 15 amino acids. Trimming removed 3 bases from V and 4 bases from J, with 15 bases in between. Looked up from germline, CDR1 is MNHNS and CDR2 is SASEGT.

CDR3 sequence (DNA): TGTGCCAGCAGTTATGCTAGCGGGACCTACGAGCAGTACTTC. Residues: CASSYASGTYEQYF. This chain joins TRBV6-6 and TRBJ2-7; the match to TRBD2 covers 9 bases. Germline CDR1 MNHNY, CDR2 SVGAGI (reference sequence). The CDR3 extends over 14 amino acids. V shed 3 bases and J 2 bases; nucleotides not matched to a gene: 2.

The chain joins TRBV5-1 to TRBJ2-7; 7 nucleotides agree with TRBD2. The CDR3 has 15 amino acids. Trimming cost V 4 bases and J 4 bases; bases outside gene matches: 11. Germline-derived CDR1 and CDR2 are SGHRS and YFSETQ. CDR3 sequence reads: CASSPGREMGYEQYF. CDR3 DNA: TGCGCCAGCAGCCCGGGGCGGGAGATGGGTTACGAGCAGTACTTC. The variable domain in full, completed from reference TRBV5-1 and TRBJ2-7, reads KAGVTQTPRYLIKTRGQQVTLSCSPISGHRSVSWYQQTPGQGLQFLFEYFSETQRNKGNFPGRFSGRQFSNSRSEMNVSTLELGDSALYLCASSPGREMGYEQYFGPGTRLTVT.

The genes are TRBV19 and TRBJ1-1; D gene ambiguous. The CDR3 is made up of 14 amino acids. Trimming took off 3 bases at V and 0 bases at J, with 8 bases between the two ends. The germline gives CDR1 LNHDA, CDR2 SQIVND (reference sequence). The CDR3 loop reads CASSMRAVNTEAFF. CDR3 DNA: TGTGCCAGTAGTATGAGGGCAGTGAACACTGAAGCTTTCTTT.

The chain recombines TRBV15 with TRBJ1-5; 7 bases map to TRBD1. The CDR3 runs to 17 residues. Germline loops: CDR1 LNHNV, CDR2 YYDKDF (reference sequence). Unmatched junction bases numbered 10, after V lost 1 base and J lost 4 bases. The CDR3 loop reads CATSRGPRDSINQPQHF. CDR3 DNA: TGTGCCACCAGCAGAGGACCCCGGGACAGCATAAATCAGCCCCAGCATTTT.